The 4 T cell receptor beta chains reported below all come from one sample, sequenced in a study of blood T cells in healthy people across ages. Primers used in a second PCR of roughly 6 to 11 cycles were a sample-barcoded 5' primer and a J-beta primer mix. TCRdb passed the 5' RACE reads through MiXCR, listing each CDR3 protein once. The repertoire holds around 850,000 distinct CDR3 sequences, with about 37% as singletons. The source material was blood. The receptors here all came from a man in his late teens or twenties in good health.

This clonotype was seen only once. This sequence joins TRBV7-3 and TRBJ2-2; D is unresolved. Germline CDR1 is SGHTA and CDR2 is FQGTGA. V gave up 5 bases and J gave up 6 bases, with 10 bases separating them. The CDR3 runs to 13 residues. The CDR3 spells CASSLYQSGELFF. The CDR3 region has the DNA TGTGCCAGCAGCCTCTATCAGTCCGGGGAGCTGTTTTTT.

This clonotype was picked up a small number of times. This chain connects TRBV3-1 to TRBJ2-4; unclear D gene. The CDR3 contains 15 residues. The V gene lost 3 bases and the J gene lost 0 bases, with 9 bases spanning the gap. Germline CDR1 and CDR2: LGHDT and YNNKEL (reference sequence). CDR3 coding DNA: TGTGCCAGCAGCCATGGGTCGACAGCCAAAAACATTCAGTACTTC. Amino acid sequence: CASSHGSTAKNIQYF.

This clonotype was seen once. Written as DNA, the CDR3 is TGCGCCAGCGGCCAGGGACACGCTAGCACAGATACGCAGTATTTT. Translated: CASGQGHASTDTQYF. This chain joins TRBV5-1 and TRBJ2-3, with D possibly TRBD1 on 6 matching bases. The CDR3 has 15 residues. Between the trimmed V and J ends, which lost 7 bases and 0 bases, there was a span of 15 bases. Germline CDR1 and CDR2: SGHRS and YFSETQ.

The chain employs TRBV20-1 and TRBJ1-1; D uncertain. Trimming removed 7 bases from V and 1 base from J, with 13 bases in between. This CDR3 contains 13 residues. CDR1 and CDR2 from the germline V gene are DFQATT and SNEGSKA (reference sequence). CDR3 sequence: CSVRGVWNTEAFF. The CDR3 bases are TGCAGTGTACGGGGTGTTTGGAACACTGAAGCTTTCTTT.